This record covers a single T cell receptor beta chain. This CDR3 spans 14 amino acids. Trimming took off 0 bases at V and 4 bases at J, with 10 bases between the two ends. Germline CDR1 SGHRS, CDR2 YFSETQ. Some clones are missing from TCRdb's copy, which holds only in-frame ones; the method was immunoSEQ multiplex PCR. The sample has under 450,000 clones, over 90% seen once. This sample was taken from a study of shared T cell receptors in the human thymus. Sequencing was carried out using thymocytes. The receptor was derived from a human donor. The J gene is TRBJ1-1, the V gene TRBV5-1; D uncertain. This CDR3 is CASSLAKGSTEAFF. CDR3 in DNA: TGCGCCAGCAGCTTGGCCAAGGGCAGCACTGAAGCTTTCTTT.